This T cell receptor (beta chain) derives from a study of T cell changes during pregnancy in multiple sclerosis. Trimming pared 8 bases from V and 5 bases from J, leaving 15 bases between. This CDR3 has 12 amino acids. In germline, CDR1 is SQVTM, CDR2 ANQGSEA. Sequencing was performed with immunoSEQ multiplex PCR; in TCRdb, only in-frame clones are kept and a portion is missing. The table lists under 70,000 clones, roughly nine tenths of them singletons. This chain connects TRBV29-1 to TRBJ1-1; D gene unclear. The starting material was peripheral blood, obtained in the third trimester of pregnancy. The receptor's source is a female donor in good health, enrolled as a control in a pregnancy study. The CDR3, as DNA: TGCAGCACCCTTTCGGGGAGAACTGAAGCTTTCTTT. Amino acid sequence: CSTLSGRTEAFF.